This T cell receptor beta chain was retrieved from a study of cytomegalovirus exposure and HLA in healthy donors. Overall study findings and caveats: A list of roughly 180 TCR beta chains associated with cytomegalovirus was given. Analysis was carried out at a later point, and it linked a missense DCLRE1C variant to TCR beta V- and J-gene trimming.

Details on this clone: The target antigen is unknown.

Likely unrecorded immune exposures existed in these nominally healthy donors. Trimming removed 8 bases at V and 0 bases at J, with 10 bases between. This CDR3 region has 13 residues. CDR1 WNHNN and CDR2 SYGVQD come from the germline V gene (reference sequence). The PCR made use of 60 Vbeta and 13 Jbeta primers. Produced via immunoSEQ multiplex PCR; TCRdb's table is partial and in-frame only. The table records under 200,000 clones, approximately 80% of them present only once. The sample taken for sequencing was PBMCs. The TCR comes from a man between 45 and 60 years old in good health and CMV-seropositive. This chain uses TRBV10-1 with TRBJ1-1; a possible D gene is TRBD1 (5 bases). The CDR3 loop is CASSEGLNTEAFF. CDR3 bases: TGCGCCAGCTCGGAGGGGTTGAACACTGAAGCTTTCTTT.